These 11 T cell receptor beta chains were sequenced from one sample in a study of radiation and T cells in renal cell carcinoma. Time point here: blood 2 weeks post-SBRT. Treatment noted: 15 Gy SBRT to primary tumor, nephrectomy 4 weeks later. TCRdb keeps only in-frame clones here, not all; method: immunoSEQ multiplex PCR. The sample contains about 130,000 clones, about 81% of which appear only once. The material was blood, obtained from a patient whose treatment included radiotherapy and nephrectomy. All receptors derive from a man between 45 and 60 years old with renal cell carcinoma.

The V gene is TRBV7-9, the J gene TRBJ2-3; perhaps TRBD1 as D (5 bases). The V end was cut by 5 bases, the J end by 10 bases, with 13 bases between. The CDR3 has 12 residues. From germline, CDR1 is SEHNR and CDR2 FQNEAQ (reference sequence). Written as DNA, the CDR3 is TGTGCCAGCAGCCTACAGGACATTTCGCAGTATTTT. Protein sequence: CASSLQDISQYF.

This clone appeared a few times. The chain is built from TRBV9 and TRBJ1-1, with D perhaps TRBD1 (5 bases). V shed 3 bases and J shed 0 bases, with 6 bases lying between them. Germline values: CDR1 SGDLS, CDR2 YYNGEE. This CDR3 is built from 13 residues. The DNA for the CDR3 is TGTGCCAGCAGCGCAGGGTTGAACACTGAAGCTTTCTTT. It is translated as CASSAGLNTEAFF.

The J gene is TRBJ2-3, the V gene TRBV10-3, with D possibly TRBD2 on 5 matching bases. The CDR3 has 16 residues. Germline CDR1 ENHRY, CDR2 SYGVKD. V shed 0 bases and J shed 3 bases, with 13 bases lying between them. CDR3 DNA sequence: TGTGCCATCAGTGAGTCGGCTAGCTCGTCTACAGATACGCAGTATTTT. Protein product: CAISESASSSTDTQYF.

The chain carries TRBV5-1 and TRBJ2-6; TRBD2 is a possible D gene (5 bases). The V and J ends lost 4 bases and 0 bases respectively, with 8 bases between them. The CDR3 runs 15 residues. Germline lookup yields CDR1 SGHRS and CDR2 YFSETQ. DNA of the CDR3: TGCGCCAGCAGCCCGGACTCCTCTGGGGCCAACGTCCTGACTTTC. This translates into CASSPDSSGANVLTF.

This chain connects TRBV30 to TRBJ2-7, with 11 bases identical to TRBD1. This CDR3 spans 15 amino acids. Germline V lookup: CDR1 GTSNPN, CDR2 SVGIG (reference sequence). The CDR3 sequence is CARSVTGQGADEQYF. Written as DNA, the CDR3 is TGTGCTCGGAGTGTCACCGGACAGGGGGCCGACGAGCAGTACTTC.

The chain carries TRBV2 and TRBJ2-2; 9 bases agree with TRBD2. From germline, CDR1 is SNHLY and CDR2 FYNNEI. With 6 bases clipped from V and 7 bases from J, the junction kept 9 bases outside the gene matches. This CDR3 has 15 amino acids. CDR3 sequence reads: CASSPQRGEGGELFF. The CDR3, as DNA: TGTGCCAGCAGCCCACAGCGGGGGGAAGGCGGGGAGCTGTTTTTT.

The chain uses TRBV7-2 and TRBJ2-1; 12 bases line up with TRBD2. The V segment lost 5 bases and the J segment 8 bases; nucleotides outside the gene matches: 7. Germline V gene data show CDR1 as SGHTA and CDR2 as FQGNSA. The CDR3 has 15 residues. CDR3 in DNA: TGTGCCAGCAGCCCAGGGGGGACTAGCGGGTATGAGCAGTTCTTC. Its translation is CASSPGGTSGYEQFF.

The chain uses TRBV5-4 and TRBJ2-7; D is undetermined. From germline, CDR1 is SGHNT and CDR2 YYREEE (reference sequence). V was clipped by 5 bases and J by 2 bases, with 11 bases between them. The CDR3 totals 13 residues. For the CDR3, the DNA is TGTGCCAGCAGTGCCGGGCTACCCTACGAGCAGTACTTC. Translating gives CASSAGLPYEQYF. Full variable domain (rest looked up from reference TRBV5-4 and TRBJ2-7): ETGVTQSPTHLIKTRGQQVTLRCSSQSGHNTVSWYQQALGQGPQFIFQYYREEENGRGNFPPRFSGLQFPNYSSELNVNALELDDSALYLCASSAGLPYEQYFGPGTRLTVT.

The chain uses TRBV27 and TRBJ2-7; 11 nucleotides match TRBD2. Germline V gene sequence: CDR1 MNHEY, CDR2 SMNVEV (reference sequence). The CDR3 has 13 residues. V trimming: 7 bases; J trimming: 3 bases; junction bases outside the gene matches: 2. As DNA, the CDR3 is TGTGCCAGCATTGGGACTAGCGGCTACGAGCAGTACTTC. Translating gives CASIGTSGYEQYF.

This clone was counted many times. The chain links TRBV2 to TRBJ2-7, with D perhaps matching TRBD1 (5 bases). The CDR3 length is 12 residues. Between the trimmed V and J ends, which lost 4 bases and 6 bases, there was a span of 10 bases. CDR1 SNHLY and CDR2 FYNNEI come from the germline V gene. The CDR3 DNA is TGTGCCAGCAGTGGACAGACCGCCGAGCAGTACTTC. Translation: CASSGQTAEQYF. The full variable domain, its missing parts supplied by reference TRBV2 and TRBJ2-7, is EPEVTQTPSHQVTQMGQEVILRCVPISNHLYFYWYRQILGQKVEFLVSFYNNEISEKSEIFDDQFSVERPDGSNFTLKIRSTKLEDSAMYFCASSGQTAEQYFGPGTRLTVT.

V usage is TRBV9 and J usage is TRBJ1-2, with 9 positions matching TRBD1. This CDR3 is 13 amino acids long. The V segment lost 3 bases and the J segment 8 bases; nucleotides outside the gene matches: 5. CDR1 SGDLS and CDR2 YYNGEE come from the germline V gene. The CDR3 is CASSGTGAEGYTF. CDR3 DNA sequence: TGTGCCAGCAGCGGGACAGGGGCGGAGGGCTACACCTTC.